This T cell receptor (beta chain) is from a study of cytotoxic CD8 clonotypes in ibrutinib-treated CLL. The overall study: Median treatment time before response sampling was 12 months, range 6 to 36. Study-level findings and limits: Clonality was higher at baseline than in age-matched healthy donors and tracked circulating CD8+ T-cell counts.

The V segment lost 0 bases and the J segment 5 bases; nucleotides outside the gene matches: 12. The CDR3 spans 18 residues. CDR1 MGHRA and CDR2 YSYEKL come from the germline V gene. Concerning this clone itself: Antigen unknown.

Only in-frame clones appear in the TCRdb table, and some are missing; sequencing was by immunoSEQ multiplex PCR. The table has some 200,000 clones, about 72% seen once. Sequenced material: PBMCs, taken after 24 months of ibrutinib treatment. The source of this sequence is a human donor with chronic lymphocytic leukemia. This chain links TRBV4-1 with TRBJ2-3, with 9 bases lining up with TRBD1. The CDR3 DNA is TGCGCCAGCAGCCAAGATTCACCGGGACAGGGCCTTGTAGATACGCAGTATTTT. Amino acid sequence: CASSQDSPGQGLVDTQYF.